Listed here are 28 T cell receptor beta chains from one sample, sequenced in a study of OX40 agonist ivuxolimab in advanced cancers. Libraries were prepared by immunoSEQ multiplex PCR; TCRdb keeps only in-frame clonotypes and omits some of them. The sample gives about 62,000 clones, about four fifths of which show up once; about a tenth is in the top ten. The sample in question was CD4+ or CD8+ T cells sorted from blood, obtained in a trial of the OX40 agonist ivuxolimab. These receptors came from an adult with an advanced solid tumor such as melanoma, head and neck, liver or kidney cancer.

This chain links TRBV7-2 with TRBJ2-1, with D unresolved. Per germline, CDR1 SGHTA and CDR2 FQGNSA. V was pared by 5 bases and J by 4 bases, with 6 bases between. The CDR3 length is 12 residues. CDR3 region: CASSVGYNEQFF. The CDR3 region has the DNA TGTGCCAGCAGCGTTGGGTACAATGAGCAGTTCTTC.

The chain employs TRBV5-6 and TRBJ1-2, with 11 nucleotides matching TRBD1. J gave up 3 bases and V 2 bases, and 6 bases lay outside the gene matches. Per the germline V gene, CDR1 is SGHDT and CDR2 is YYEEEE. CDR3 length: 16 amino acids. CDR3 DNA sequence: TGTGCCAGCAGCTTTTCCGGGACAGGGGGTTACTATGGCTACACCTTC. This sequence encodes CASSFSGTGGYYGYTF.

This chain connects TRBV7-9 to TRBJ1-2, with a possible D match to TRBD1 (6 bases). CDR3 size: 16 residues. Germline V gene data show CDR1 as SEHNR and CDR2 as FQNEAQ (reference sequence). The V end lost 1 base, the J end lost 4 bases, and 16 bases lay between the germline ends. The DNA for the CDR3 is TGTGCCAGCAGCTTAGAGGGGGGCGCGGGTCGCTATGGCTACACCTTC. It encodes CASSLEGGAGRYGYTF.

This chain connects TRBV6-5 to TRBJ1-5, with a tentative D call TRBD1 (5 bases). CDR1 is MNHEY and CDR2 is SVGAGI in the germline V gene. The CDR3 totals 13 residues. V gave up 10 bases and J gave up 2 bases, with 12 bases separating them. Here the CDR3 reads CAINQGGNQPQHF. The CDR3 nucleotides read TGTGCCATCAACCAGGGAGGCAATCAGCCCCAGCATTTT.

CDR3 protein: CASRGNGAYEQYF. CDR3 sequence (DNA): TGTGCCAGCAGGGGAAACGGGGCCTACGAGCAGTACTTC. This chain uses TRBV6-5 with TRBJ2-7, with a possible D match to TRBD2 (5 bases). The CDR3 sequence is 13 residues long. V was clipped by 6 bases and J by 2 bases, with 11 bases between them. The V gene's germline CDR1 is MNHEY and CDR2 SVGAGI.

The V gene is TRBV6-5, the J gene TRBJ2-3; a weak D match, TRBD1 (6 bases). Trimming removed 4 bases from V and 8 bases from J, with 16 bases in between. Looked up from germline, CDR1 is MNHEY and CDR2 is SVGAGI. CDR3 length equals 14 residues. Here the CDR3 DNA reads TGTGCCAGCAGTTTTAACAGGGATAGGGGTACGCAGTATTTT. Protein: CASSFNRDRGTQYF.

The chain employs TRBV6-1 and TRBJ1-3; D unclear. The CDR3 extends over 15 amino acids. Germline CDR1 MNHNS, CDR2 SASEGT. V was clipped by 1 base and J by 1 base, with 8 bases between them. The chain's CDR3 is CASSEVKPSGNTIYF. DNA for the CDR3: TGTGCCAGCAGTGAAGTAAAGCCTTCTGGAAACACCATATATTTT.

Here the CDR3 reads CATSRDPQEDQPQHF. Written as DNA, the CDR3 is TGTGCCACCAGCAGAGATCCCCAGGAAGATCAGCCCCAGCATTTT. The rearrangement uses TRBV15 and TRBJ1-5; the D is unclear. The CDR3 consists of 15 residues. The V gene's germline CDR1 is LNHNV and CDR2 YYDKDF (reference sequence). The ends were cut back, 0 bases at V and 5 bases at J, with 11 bases in the middle.

This clone was detected only a few times. V usage is TRBV7-9 and J usage is TRBJ2-2; 7 positions match TRBD1. CDR3 length: 15 amino acids. V dropped 8 bases and J dropped 4; count of bases not matched to a gene: 10. CDR1 is SEHNR, CDR2 FQNEAQ, per germline (reference sequence). In nucleotides, the CDR3 is TGTGCCAGCTCCGACAGGGACAGCCCCACCGGGGAGCTGTTTTTT. Protein: CASSDRDSPTGELFF.

The V call is TRBV5-8, the J call TRBJ2-7; D is unclear. Trimming removed 2 bases at V and 0 bases at J, with 9 bases between. This CDR3 contains 14 residues. CDR1 and CDR2 from the germline V gene are SGHTS and YDEGEE. Here the CDR3 DNA reads TGTGCCAGCAGCTTTCCGGGTCACTCCTACGAGCAGTACTTC. Its translation: CASSFPGHSYEQYF.

The genes are TRBV10-1 and TRBJ2-1; TRBD2 matches at 12 bases. V lost 6 bases to trimming and J lost 2 bases; unmatched junction nucleotides: 8. Germline values: CDR1 WNHNN, CDR2 SYGVQD (reference sequence). The CDR3 runs to 17 residues. CDR3 amino acids: CASSPLLAGGTYNEQFF. The CDR3 DNA reads TGCGCCAGCAGCCCTCTTCTAGCGGGGGGGACCTACAATGAGCAGTTCTTC.

The chain carries TRBV19 and TRBJ2-5; D call uncertain. The germline V gene encodes CDR1 LNHDA and CDR2 SQIVND (reference sequence). This CDR3 is 13 amino acids long. Trimming pared 4 bases from V and 5 bases from J, leaving 11 bases between. The DNA for the CDR3 is TGTGCCAGTAGTAGGGCCCTGCAGGAGACCCAGTACTTC. Translating gives CASSRALQETQYF. The full variable domain, its missing parts supplied by reference TRBV19 and TRBJ2-5, is DGGITQSPKYLFRKEGQNVTLSCEQNLNHDAMYWYRQDPGQGLRLIYYSQIVNDFQKGDIAEGYSVSREKKESFPLTVTSAQKNPTAFYLCASSRALQETQYFGPGTRLLVL.

CDR3 protein: CATRDSRSSYEQYF. The CDR3 DNA reads TGTGCCACCCGGGACAGCCGTTCGTCCTACGAGCAGTACTTC. V usage is TRBV19 and J usage is TRBJ2-7; TRBD1 aligns across 7 bases. This CDR3 region has 14 residues. Germline assignment: CDR1 LNHDA and CDR2 SQIVND (reference sequence). V was clipped by 10 bases and J by 1 base; unmatched bases: 10.

Only a few counts were recorded for this clone. The CDR3 sequence is CAISAHTGVQPQHF. The CDR3 DNA sequence: TGTGCCATCAGTGCCCATACAGGGGTCCAGCCCCAGCATTTT. The J gene is TRBJ1-5, the V gene TRBV10-3, with 7 bases matching TRBD1. The CDR3 has 14 amino acids. Germline-derived CDR1 and CDR2 are ENHRY and SYGVKD. The junction had 7 bases not matched to a gene; V was cut back by 4 bases and J by 7 bases.

V gene TRBV19 combines with J gene TRBJ2-5; unclear D gene. Matching the DNA end better, TRBJ2-7 makes the J call doubtful. The CDR3 length is 16 residues. The germline V gene encodes CDR1 LNHDA and CDR2 SQIVND (reference sequence). The CDR3 loop is CASSISSSAVTYEQYF. The DNA of the CDR3 is TGTGCCAGTAGTATCTCGTCGTCAGCCGTAACCTACGAGCAGTACTTC.

The chain links TRBV19 to TRBJ2-5; D is tentatively TRBD1 or TRBD2 (5 bases each). This CDR3 region has 14 residues. Looked up from germline, CDR1 is LNHDA and CDR2 is SQIVND (reference sequence). Between the trimmed V and J ends, which lost 4 bases and 4 bases, there was a span of 13 bases. DNA for the CDR3: TGTGCCAGTAGTAGAAGACGGGGCCGAGAGACCCAGTACTTC. Amino acids: CASSRRRGRETQYF.

CDR3 in amino acids: CASRRTGDGNTIYF. The DNA for the CDR3 is TGTGCCAGCAGAAGGACAGGGGATGGAAACACCATATATTTT. V and J are TRBV2 and TRBJ1-3, with 9 bases that match TRBD1. The CDR3 extends over 14 amino acids. V shed 6 bases and J 3 bases; nucleotides not matched to a gene: 3. The germline V gene has CDR1 SNHLY and CDR2 FYNNEI.

The V and J genes are TRBV25-1 and TRBJ2-1; D ambiguous. The CDR3 spans 11 residues. V was trimmed by 3 bases and J by 10 bases, leaving 7 bases between them. Germline lookup yields CDR1 MGHDK and CDR2 SYGVNS. The CDR3 sequence is CASSEPEEQFF. CDR3 coding DNA: TGTGCCAGCAGTGAGCCGGAAGAGCAGTTCTTC. Full variable domain (remainder filled in from reference TRBV25-1 and TRBJ2-1): EADIYQTPRYLVIGTGKKITLECSQTMGHDKMYWYQQDPGMELHLIHYSYGVNSTEKGDLSSESTVSRIRTEHFPLTLESARPSHTSQYLCASSEPEEQFFGPGTRLTVL.

The chain carries TRBV6-5 and TRBJ1-1; D not resolved. The germline V gene encodes CDR1 MNHEY and CDR2 SVGAGI. The CDR3 length is 12 residues. Trimming stripped 7 bases from V and 1 base from J, with 7 bases between. The CDR3 DNA is TGTGCCAGCAAAAACAAGAACACTGAAGCTTTCTTT. Amino acid sequence: CASKNKNTEAFF.

The chain has TRBV5-1 and TRBJ2-3; D uncertain. Germline V gene data show CDR1 as SGHRS and CDR2 as YFSETQ. The CDR3 runs 14 residues. V dropped 0 bases and J dropped 6 bases, with 11 bases sitting between them. The CDR3 loop is CASSLEGLRDTQYF. The DNA for the CDR3 is TGCGCCAGCAGCTTGGAGGGTTTGCGGGATACGCAGTATTTT.

This clone was observed a few times. The V and J genes are TRBV2 and TRBJ2-7; D unclear. The CDR3 is 12 amino acids. Between the trimmed V and J ends, which lost 3 bases and 5 bases, there was a span of 8 bases. Germline lookup yields CDR1 SNHLY and CDR2 FYNNEI. CDR3 DNA: TGTGCCAGCAGTGACAGGAAGGACGAGCAGTACTTC. Translated, it gives CASSDRKDEQYF. The full variable domain, in which reference TRBV2 and TRBJ2-7 provide the parts outside the CDR3, is EPEVTQTPSHQVTQMGQEVILRCVPISNHLYFYWYRQILGQKVEFLVSFYNNEISEKSEIFDDQFSVERPDGSNFTLKIRSTKLEDSAMYFCASSDRKDEQYFGPGTRLTVT.

The chain is built from TRBV2 and TRBJ1-1, with D maybe TRBD1 (5 bases). Looked up from germline, CDR1 is SNHLY and CDR2 is FYNNEI. Trimming pared 5 bases from V and 8 bases from J, leaving 12 bases between. The CDR3 totals 12 residues. CDR3 coding DNA: TGTGCCAGCAGTTACAGGCGTCTAGAAGCTTTCTTT. It is translated as CASSYRRLEAFF.

This chain uses TRBV6-5 with TRBJ2-7; perhaps TRBD1 as D (6 bases). Trimming removed 2 bases from V and 2 bases from J, with 7 bases in between. CDR1 and CDR2 (germline): MNHEY, SVGAGI. This CDR3 comprises 13 residues. CDR3 sequence (DNA): TGTGCCAGCAGTTACGGGGGCCCCTACGAGCAGTACTTC. As protein: CASSYGGPYEQYF.

The V gene is TRBV11-2, the J gene TRBJ2-7; possibly TRBD1 or TRBD2 for D (5 bases each). The CDR3 covers 15 residues. Trimming took off 5 bases at V and 3 bases at J, with 17 bases between the two ends. CDR1 SGHAT and CDR2 FQNNGV come from the germline V gene. CDR3 amino acids: CASSRSGTTFYEQYF. CDR3 in DNA: TGTGCCAGCAGCCGATCCGGGACGACGTTCTACGAGCAGTACTTC.

V gene TRBV4-3 combines with J gene TRBJ1-2; TRBD1 matches 9 bases. The CDR3 contains 15 residues. The germline V gene has CDR1 LGHNA and CDR2 YSLEER. J was trimmed by 5 bases and V by 0 bases; bases with no gene match: 4. CDR3 loop: CASSQEAGQGYGYTF. CDR3 DNA sequence: TGCGCCAGCAGCCAAGAGGCGGGACAGGGTTATGGCTACACCTTC.

This chain uses TRBV4-3 with TRBJ2-1, with 7 bases fitting TRBD2. The germline gives CDR1 LGHNA, CDR2 YSLEER. After removal of 0 bases from V and 2 bases from J, the junction contained 4 bases not matched to a gene. The CDR3 sequence is 16 residues long. This CDR3 reads CASSQDPRGAYNEQFF. The CDR3 DNA sequence: TGCGCCAGCAGCCAAGATCCCCGGGGGGCCTACAATGAGCAGTTCTTC.

This CDR3 reads CASSTGTSIGELFF. The CDR3 DNA sequence: TGTGCCAGCAGTACCGGGACTAGCATCGGGGAGCTGTTTTTT. J is TRBJ2-2 and V is TRBV7-2, with 9 bases lining up with TRBD2. Germline V gene data show CDR1 as SGHTA and CDR2 as FQGNSA. Germline trimming cut 6 bases from V and 7 bases from J; bases unmatched to any gene: 6. The CDR3 sequence is 14 residues long.

The V call is TRBV7-3, the J call TRBJ2-3, with 8 nucleotides matching TRBD2. Per the germline V gene, CDR1 is SGHTA and CDR2 is FQGTGA. The CDR3 runs 17 residues. V gave up 3 bases and J gave up 4 bases; unmatched junction bases: 12. The CDR3 coding sequence is TGTGCCAGCAGCTTGGGGCAGGCGGGGGGCTGGGCAGATACGCAGTATTTT. Its translation is CASSLGQAGGWADTQYF.